This T cell receptor (beta chain) was captured by sequencing in a study of cytomegalovirus exposure and HLA in healthy donors. Findings and caveats of the study: It was taken for granted in presence/absence analyses that sequencing depth across donors was roughly uniform. Per a prior analysis, the majority of TCR beta V segments were productive roughly 87% or roughly 30% of the time.

CDR3 length equals 16 residues. Germline-derived CDR1 and CDR2 are SGHRS and YFSETQ. Primers included in the PCR were 60 Vbeta and 13 Jbeta primers. Profiled with immunoSEQ multiplex PCR; TCRdb holds only in-frame clones, not every one. The sample shows tens of thousands of clones, roughly two thirds of them seen only once. As to this clone: Antigen specificity is unknown.

Sequenced input: PBMCs. This chain connects TRBV5-1 to TRBJ2-5, with 13 bases that match TRBD2. The end of the DNA aligns better with TRBJ2-7, so the J call may be wrong. The sequence came from a man in his fifties or sixties in good health and CMV-seropositive. CDR3 protein: CASSSSRTSGGYEQYF. The CDR3 bases are TGCGCCAGCAGCTCTTCCCGGACTAGCGGGGGCTACGAGCAGTACTTC.